These 27 T cell receptor beta chains were all obtained from the same sample, sequenced in a study of blood T cell repertoires in COVID-19. This table comes from immunoSEQ multiplex PCR, and its TCRdb copy is limited to in-frame clones, with some not included. Among tens of thousands of clones listed, about 88% were seen once. Sequencing was performed on peripheral blood. The receptor set was obtained from a man between 65 and 80 years old with acute or convalescent COVID-19.

V and J are TRBV3-1 (or the pseudogene TRBV3-2) and TRBJ2-2; D is possibly TRBD2 (5 bases). Trimming removed 3 bases from V and 1 base from J, with 24 bases in between. The CDR3 spans 20 residues. CDR1 and CDR2 (germline): LGHDT, YNNKEL (reference sequence). The CDR3 is CASSQSELVYFLLNTGELFF. CDR3 bases: TGTGCCAGCAGCCAGAGTGAACTAGTCTATTTTCTTTTGAACACCGGGGAGCTGTTTTTT.

The DNA for the CDR3 is TGCGCCAGCAGCAAATTAGCGGGGTCCGGCACCGGGGAGCTGTTTTTT. Amino acids: CASSKLAGSGTGELFF. The genes are TRBV5-1 and TRBJ2-2; TRBD2 matches 8 bases. Germline V lookup: CDR1 SGHRS, CDR2 YFSETQ. V was pared by 4 bases and J by 4 bases, with 9 bases of the junction left unmatched. This CDR3 comprises 16 residues.

This sequence joins TRBV6-5 and TRBJ2-2; 8 bases are a match to TRBD2. V dropped 6 bases and J dropped 4; count of bases not matched to a gene: 7. Germline loops: CDR1 MNHEY, CDR2 SVGAGI. The CDR3 loop spans 15 amino acids. CDR3 in amino acids: CASRDPGLVTGELFF. The CDR3 coding sequence is TGTGCCAGCAGGGATCCGGGACTAGTCACCGGGGAGCTGTTTTTT.

The rearrangement uses TRBV2 and TRBJ1-1; D not resolved. CDR1 is SNHLY, CDR2 FYNNEI, per germline. This CDR3 spans 12 amino acids. V lost 5 bases, J lost 0 bases, and 4 bases lay in between. The CDR3: CASSQMNTEAFF. As DNA, the CDR3 is TGTGCCAGCAGTCAAATGAACACTGAAGCTTTCTTT.

V and J are TRBV3-1 (or the pseudogene TRBV3-2) and TRBJ1-3; no firm D call. The CDR3 extends over 13 amino acids. V was shortened by 0 bases and J by 7 bases, with 7 bases between the two germline ends. CDR1 is LGHDT and CDR2 is YNNKEL in the germline V gene (reference sequence). CDR3 loop: CASSQDSGNTIYF. The DNA for the CDR3 is TGTGCCAGCAGCCAAGATTCCGGGAACACCATATATTTT.

This sequence joins TRBV5-1 and TRBJ2-1; 10 bases match TRBD2. Germline CDR1 SGHRS, CDR2 YFSETQ. This CDR3 has 16 residues. After removal of 0 bases from V and 9 bases from J, the junction contained 9 bases not matched to a gene. The CDR3 region is CASSLAPSGGAGEQFF. CDR3 DNA: TGCGCCAGCAGCTTGGCTCCTAGCGGGGGCGCGGGTGAGCAGTTCTTC.

This chain joins TRBV28 and TRBJ1-5, with D possibly TRBD1 on 5 matching bases. CDR1 is MDHEN and CDR2 is SYDVKM in the germline V gene. CDR3 length equals 12 residues. The germline V and J ends were trimmed by 8 bases and 0 bases, with 5 bases remaining between them. CDR3 in DNA: TGTGCCAGCCAGGGTAGCAATCAGCCCCAGCATTTT. Amino acid sequence: CASQGSNQPQHF. The full variable domain, in which reference TRBV28 and TRBJ1-5 provide the parts outside the CDR3, is DVKVTQSSRYLVKRTGEKVFLECVQDMDHENMFWYRQDPGLGLRLIYFSYDVKMKEKGDIPEGYSVSREKKERFSLILESASTNQTSMYLCASQGSNQPQHFGDGTRLSIL.

V and J are TRBV9 and TRBJ2-1; a weak D match, TRBD1 (5 bases). V was cut by 0 bases and J by 8 bases, with 15 bases left in between. Germline values: CDR1 SGDLS, CDR2 YYNGEE. The CDR3 length is 15 residues. CDR3 loop: CASSVVGAPRDEQFF. For the CDR3, the DNA is TGTGCCAGCAGCGTAGTAGGGGCCCCTAGGGATGAGCAGTTCTTC.

The chain combines TRBV28 with TRBJ1-2, with a tentative D call TRBD1 (6 bases). The V gene lost 1 base and the J gene lost 0 bases, with 18 bases spanning the gap. This CDR3 contains 18 residues. Looked up from germline, CDR1 is MDHEN and CDR2 is SYDVKM. The DNA of the CDR3 is TGTGCCAGCAGTTTATACCGGGACACCCCTTTAGCTAACTATGGCTACACCTTC. This translates into CASSLYRDTPLANYGYTF.

V and J are TRBV28 and TRBJ1-1; D possibly corresponds to TRBD1 (5 bases). Trimming left V 11 bases short and J 4 bases short, with 17 bases between. The CDR3 is made up of 13 amino acids. Germline assignment: CDR1 MDHEN and CDR2 SYDVKM. The CDR3 sequence: CASLGPPFTEAFF. The CDR3 nucleotides read TGTGCCTCCTTGGGGCCCCCGTTCACTGAAGCTTTCTTT.

The V and J genes are TRBV30 and TRBJ1-4; 7 bases match TRBD1. The germline CDR1 and CDR2 sequences are GTSNPN and SVGIG (reference sequence). The J segment lost 4 bases and the V segment lost 7 bases, leaving 15 bases of the junction unmatched. The CDR3 has 16 amino acids. The CDR3 DNA is TGTGCCTCCGACTCTCCCAAAGGGACAGTTAATGAAAAACTGTTTTTT. As protein: CASDSPKGTVNEKLFF.

V usage is TRBV19 and J usage is TRBJ2-1; 10 nucleotides match TRBD2. The CDR3 loop spans 14 amino acids. CDR1 is LNHDA and CDR2 is SQIVND in the germline V gene (reference sequence). Losses at the gene ends were 5 bases for V and 9 bases for J; bases not matched to a gene: 7. CDR3 sequence: CASSGSGGAREQFF. The CDR3, as DNA: TGTGCCAGTAGTGGGAGCGGGGGGGCGCGTGAGCAGTTCTTC. Together with reference TRBV19 and TRBJ2-1, the CDR3 gives the full variable domain: DGGITQSPKYLFRKEGQNVTLSCEQNLNHDAMYWYRQDPGQGLRLIYYSQIVNDFQKGDIAEGYSVSREKKESFPLTVTSAQKNPTAFYLCASSGSGGAREQFFGPGTRLTVL.

This clone has more than one count but fewer than ten. The J gene is TRBJ2-1, the V gene TRBV5-4; 11 bases align to TRBD2. The CDR3 totals 15 residues. Germline lookup yields CDR1 SGHNT and CDR2 YYREEE (reference sequence). V shed 3 bases, J shed 9 bases, and the junction held 8 bases outside the gene matches. Written as DNA, the CDR3 is TGTGCCAGCAGCTCGACTAGCGGGGTGCTTACTGAGCAGTTCTTC. Translated: CASSSTSGVLTEQFF.

The gene calls are TRBV7-9 and TRBJ1-3; D gene ambiguous. Trimming left V 3 bases short and J 0 bases short, with 12 bases between. CDR3 length: 16 amino acids. Germline loops: CDR1 SEHNR, CDR2 FQNEAQ (reference sequence). The DNA for the CDR3 is TGTGCCAGCAGCTTTTTCAGATCCTCCTCTGGAAACACCATATATTTT. It codes for CASSFFRSSSGNTIYF.

The chain joins TRBV19 to TRBJ1-3; D unresolved. Trimming took off 6 bases at V and 4 bases at J, with 7 bases between the two ends. This CDR3 has 12 amino acids. Germline-derived CDR1 and CDR2 are LNHDA and SQIVND (reference sequence). The CDR3 spells CASSNEGNTIYF. CDR3 coding DNA: TGTGCCAGTAGCAATGAGGGAAACACCATATATTTT. Full variable domain (outside the CDR3, taken from reference TRBV19 and TRBJ1-3): DGGITQSPKYLFRKEGQNVTLSCEQNLNHDAMYWYRQDPGQGLRLIYYSQIVNDFQKGDIAEGYSVSREKKESFPLTVTSAQKNPTAFYLCASSNEGNTIYFGEGSWLTVV.

This sequence joins TRBV6-6 and TRBJ2-7, with 15 positions matching TRBD2. After removal of 2 bases from V and 2 bases from J, the junction contained 1 base not matched to a gene. The CDR3 runs to 16 residues. The germline CDR1 and CDR2 sequences are MNHNY and SVGAGI (reference sequence). The CDR3 region is CASSYGLAGGPYEQYF. The CDR3 DNA follows: TGTGCCAGCAGTTACGGACTAGCGGGGGGGCCCTACGAGCAGTACTTC.

The chain carries TRBV5-8 and TRBJ1-1; 8 bases line up with TRBD1. CDR3 length: 13 residues. The junction had 10 bases not matched to a gene; V was cut back by 4 bases and J by 11 bases. Germline-derived CDR1 and CDR2 are SGHTS and YDEGEE. CDR3 coding DNA: TGTGCCAGCAGCAGAGGGACAGGACCCCTCGCTTTCTTT. This gives the protein CASSRGTGPLAFF.

The chain uses TRBV7-7 and TRBJ2-2; D not resolved. This CDR3 is 16 amino acids long. V dropped 0 bases and J dropped 0 bases, with 8 bases sitting between them. Germline lookup yields CDR1 SSHAT and CDR2 FNYEAQ (reference sequence). This CDR3 reads CASSLAGDPNTGELFF. CDR3 sequence (DNA): TGTGCCAGCAGCTTAGCCGGAGATCCGAACACCGGGGAGCTGTTTTTT. The variable domain in full, with the rest retrieved from reference TRBV7-7 and TRBJ2-2, is GAGVSQSPRYKVTKRGQDVTLRCDPISSHATLYWYQQALGQGPEFLTYFNYEAQPDKSGLPSDRFSAERPEGSISTLTIQRTEQRDSAMYRCASSLAGDPNTGELFFGEGSRLTVL.

The chain recombines TRBV11-2 with TRBJ1-1; no firm D call. Trimming removed 4 bases from V and 5 bases from J, with 17 bases in between. This CDR3 has 15 amino acids. Germline CDR1 reads SGHAT; CDR2 reads FQNNGV. DNA of the CDR3: TGTGCCAGCAGCTCCACCCTCCTCAGGTGGACTGAAGCTTTCTTT. It codes for CASSSTLLRWTEAFF. The whole variable domain, remainder taken from reference TRBV11-2 and TRBJ1-1, is EAGVAQSPRYKIIEKRQSVAFWCNPISGHATLYWYQQILGQGPKLLIQFQNNGVVDDSQLPKDRFSAERLKGVDSTLKIQPAKLEDSAVYLCASSSTLLRWTEAFFGQGTRLTVV.

This chain uses TRBV19 with TRBJ1-3, with D maybe TRBD1 (5 bases). Trimming left V 7 bases short and J 0 bases short, with 13 bases between. In germline, CDR1 is LNHDA, CDR2 SQIVND (reference sequence). This CDR3 region has 15 residues. Here the CDR3 DNA reads TGTGCCAGTACCTACGACAGCCTCTCTGGAAACACCATATATTTT. Protein: CASTYDSLSGNTIYF.

This rearrangement joins TRBV6-6 to TRBJ2-3, with TRBD2 as a possible D gene (5 bases). The CDR3 has 14 amino acids. From germline, CDR1 is MNHNY and CDR2 SVGAGI (reference sequence). The germline V and J ends were trimmed by 5 bases and 9 bases, with 18 bases remaining between them. For the CDR3, the DNA is TGTGCCAGCAGTCTTATGGAATCCTCGGGGACGCAGTATTTT. This encodes CASSLMESSGTQYF.

The gene calls are TRBV10-3 and TRBJ1-1; a possible D gene is TRBD1 (5 bases). Germline values: CDR1 ENHRY, CDR2 SYGVKD. V dropped 8 bases and J dropped 1 base, with 11 bases sitting between them. The length of the CDR3 is 13 residues. The CDR3 protein is CAIAAGPNTEAFF. The CDR3 DNA reads as TGTGCCATCGCGGCAGGGCCGAACACTGAAGCTTTCTTT.

The chain has TRBV27 and TRBJ2-1; D possibly corresponds to TRBD1 (7 bases). The CDR3 runs 14 residues. Germline CDR1 and CDR2: MNHEY and SMNVEV (reference sequence). The V and J ends lost 7 bases and 6 bases respectively, with 16 bases between them. For the CDR3, the DNA is TGTGCCAGCACGAGCAGGGGGGCTACCAATGAGCAGTTCTTC. As protein: CASTSRGATNEQFF.

V gene TRBV4-1 combines with J gene TRBJ2-7; TRBD2 agrees at 9 bases. This CDR3 spans 16 amino acids. Per germline, CDR1 MGHRA and CDR2 YSYEKL. Losses at the gene ends were 4 bases for V and 0 bases for J; bases not matched to a gene: 7. CDR3 DNA sequence: TGCGCCAGCAGCCCTACCGGACTAGCGAACTCCTACGAGCAGTACTTC. It codes for CASSPTGLANSYEQYF.

The V and J genes are TRBV18 and TRBJ2-6; D is undetermined. The germline V gene encodes CDR1 KGHSH and CDR2 LQKENI. The CDR3 loop spans 16 amino acids. Trimming shortened V by 3 bases and J by 4 bases, and 13 bases separated the two germline ends. The CDR3 reads CASSPPGWSGANVLTF. The CDR3 bases are TGTGCCAGCTCACCTCCAGGTTGGTCGGGGGCCAACGTCCTGACTTTC.

This chain links TRBV2 with TRBJ2-3, with 15 bases identical to TRBD2. Trimming took 3 bases from V and 2 from J; bases not matched to a gene: 9. There are 19 residues in the CDR3. Germline CDR1 is SNHLY and CDR2 is FYNNEI. CDR3 sequence (DNA): TGTGCCAGCAGTGATGATTGGACTAGCGGGGGGGAAAACACAGATACGCAGTATTTT. As protein: CASSDDWTSGGENTDTQYF.

This rearrangement joins TRBV5-4 to TRBJ2-7, with a tentative D call TRBD1 (6 bases). Germline CDR1 and CDR2: SGHNT and YYREEE (reference sequence). V shed 3 bases and J shed 2 bases, with 18 bases lying between them. The CDR3 covers 16 residues. The CDR3: CASSSPHETGTYEQYF. Written as DNA, the CDR3 is TGTGCCAGCAGCTCGCCCCATGAGACAGGTACCTACGAGCAGTACTTC.